This TCR beta chain was sequenced during a study of cytotoxic CD8 clonotypes in ibrutinib-treated CLL. Germline loops: CDR1 SNHLY, CDR2 FYNNEI. The CDR3 is 13 residues long. V was pared by 6 bases and J by 11 bases, with 17 bases between. Deep sequencing aimed at 1 in 200,000 to 1 in 1 million T cells' resolution. Clones were sequenced by immunoSEQ multiplex PCR, and TCRdb holds only the in-frame ones, with some missing. The table has fewer than 400,000 clones, 67% seen once. About this clone: Its antigen remains unidentified.

Broader study findings: While tracking circulating CD8+ T-cell counts, baseline clonality exceeded that of age-matched healthy donors. Before falling back toward baseline at progression, clonality had risen at the time of ibrutinib response. Once treatment began, public clonotypes, which were uncommon, contracted or stayed stable.

The sequences come from PBMCs, collected after 36 months of ibrutinib treatment. This TCR came from a human donor with chronic lymphocytic leukemia. The chain couples TRBV2 to TRBJ1-5; D is perhaps TRBD1 (5 bases). This chain's CDR3 is CASRLPGTLAQHF. The CDR3 region has the DNA TGTGCCAGCAGACTTCCCGGGACCTTGGCCCAGCATTTT.